A single sample is the source of the 8 T cell receptor beta chains below, sequenced in a study of Graves' ophthalmopathy and Graves' hyperthyroidism. The sequenced template was RNA, covering the TCR beta CDR3 region. The workflow started with a first-round RT-PCR run with HTBI primers and then moved on to a second-round multiplex PCR. TCRdb reprocessed the multiplex PCR reads with MiXCR, giving one entry per CDR3 protein. The sample consists of about 740,000 distinct CDR3 sequences, roughly 41% of them appearing once. Sequenced input: peripheral blood. These receptors were taken from an adult man with Graves' ophthalmopathy.

Remarks on this clonotype: The junction and the germline gene differ at one end; a read error may be behind it. This chain connects TRBV2 to TRBJ2-7; the match to TRBD1 covers 7 bases. The V gene's germline CDR1 is SNHLY and CDR2 FYNNEI. The CDR3 totals 15 residues. CDR3 loop: CASRGDSSVPYGQYF. The CDR3 bases are TGTGCCAGCAGGGGGGACAGCAGTGTCCCCTACGGGCAGTACTTC.

The chain employs TRBV20-1 and TRBJ2-7, with 8 bases fitting TRBD1. The ends lost 6 bases at V and 3 bases at J; junction bases unmatched: 13. Germline V gene sequence: CDR1 DFQATT, CDR2 SNEGSKA (reference sequence). This CDR3 region has 15 residues. This CDR3 reads CSAERPGTGHYEQYF. The CDR3 DNA reads as TGCAGTGCAGAACGGCCCGGGACAGGACACTACGAGCAGTACTTC.

J is TRBJ2-7 and V is TRBV11-2; D is ambiguous. The V and J ends lost 5 bases and 3 bases respectively, with 17 bases between them. The CDR3 spans 15 residues. Germline V gene lookup returns CDR1 SGHAT and CDR2 FQNNGV. Here the CDR3 DNA reads TGTGCCAGCAGCCCAATTATATCCGGCTTCTACGAGCAGTACTTC. Translation gives CASSPIISGFYEQYF.

CDR3 in DNA: TGCAGTGCTGGCCGGGGGAAGCTGGGGGAGACCCAGTACTTC. Protein sequence: CSAGRGKLGETQYF. V and J are TRBV20-1 and TRBJ2-5, with a weak D call TRBD2 (6 bases). Looked up from germline, CDR1 is DFQATT and CDR2 is SNEGSKA (reference sequence). V lost 5 bases to trimming and J lost 5 bases, with 18 bases between them. This CDR3 has 14 amino acids.

This clonotype was picked up a small number of times. The gene calls are TRBV7-2 and TRBJ1-6; 7 bases are a match to TRBD1. Germline CDR1 is SGHTA and CDR2 is FQGNSA. Unmatched junction bases numbered 6, after V lost 2 bases and J lost 8 bases. The CDR3 loop spans 15 amino acids. This CDR3 reads CASSLRDRDHSPLHF. CDR3 coding DNA: TGTGCCAGCAGCTTACGAGACAGGGATCATTCACCCCTCCACTTT.

The chain employs TRBV20-1 and TRBJ2-5; D may be TRBD1 (5 bases). The CDR3 totals 13 residues. Germline-derived CDR1 and CDR2 are DFQATT and SNEGSKA (reference sequence). V was shortened by 4 bases and J by 1 base, with 10 bases between the two germline ends. Written as DNA, the CDR3 is TGCAGTGCTAATAAGGGGTCCCAAGAGACCCAGTACTTC. This gives the protein CSANKGSQETQYF.

The V call is TRBV5-1, the J call TRBJ2-7; tentative D call: TRBD2 (6 bases). CDR3 length equals 14 residues. V dropped 5 bases and J dropped 3 bases, with 15 bases sitting between them. The germline CDR1 and CDR2 sequences are SGHRS and YFSETQ. Here the CDR3 DNA reads TGCGCCAGCAGACTGGGACTCGGGAACTACGAGCAGTACTTC. This translates into CASRLGLGNYEQYF. The whole variable domain, filled in from reference TRBV5-1 and TRBJ2-7, reads KAGVTQTPRYLIKTRGQQVTLSCSPISGHRSVSWYQQTPGQGLQFLFEYFSETQRNKGNFPGRFSGRQFSNSRSEMNVSTLELGDSALYLCASRLGLGNYEQYFGPGTRLTVT.

J is TRBJ1-3 and V is TRBV15; D is ambiguous. CDR3 length: 16 residues. Germline-derived CDR1 and CDR2 are LNHNV and YYDKDF (reference sequence). V lost 0 bases to trimming and J lost 8 bases, with 17 bases between them. CDR3 sequence (DNA): TGTGCCACCAGCAGAGATGGGGTATACTATGGCTACACCATATATTTT. The encoded protein is CATSRDGVYYGYTIYF.